This T cell receptor (beta chain) was sequenced for a study of monozygotic twins with inflammatory bowel disease. Blood samples, whole and unsorted for T cells, yielded the isolated total RNA. Following a re-call of the 5' RACE reads, TCRdb has one entry per CDR3 protein and lacks DNA. The clone table shows about 380,000 distinct CDR3 sequences, with the ten largest holding 2% to 3%. To note about this clonotype: Its specificity is unknown.

Germline CDR1 reads LGHNA; CDR2 reads YNFKEQ. The CDR3 spans 14 residues. Overall study results and limits: On the inverse Simpson index, IBD patients scored lower for TCRbeta diversity than healthy co-twins.

The receptor's source is a human donor with ulcerative colitis or Crohn's disease, or a healthy co-twin of an affected twin (not recorded which). The sequencing sample was made of blood. The chain links TRBV4-2 to TRBJ2-7. Here the CDR3 reads CASSRTLSSYEQYF.